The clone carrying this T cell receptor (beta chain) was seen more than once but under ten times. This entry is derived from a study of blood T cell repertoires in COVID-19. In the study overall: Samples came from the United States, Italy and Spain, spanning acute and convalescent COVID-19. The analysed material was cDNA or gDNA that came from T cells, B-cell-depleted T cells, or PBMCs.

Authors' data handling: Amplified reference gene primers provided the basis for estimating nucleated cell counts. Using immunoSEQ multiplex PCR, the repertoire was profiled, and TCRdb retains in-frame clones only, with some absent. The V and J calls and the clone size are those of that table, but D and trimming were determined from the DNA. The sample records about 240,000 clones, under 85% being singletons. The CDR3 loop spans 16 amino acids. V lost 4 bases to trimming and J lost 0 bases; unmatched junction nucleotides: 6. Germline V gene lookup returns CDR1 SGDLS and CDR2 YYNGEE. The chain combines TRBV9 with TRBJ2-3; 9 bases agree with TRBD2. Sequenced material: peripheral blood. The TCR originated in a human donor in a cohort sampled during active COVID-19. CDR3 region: CASSPGTSPSTDTQYF. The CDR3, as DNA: TGTGCCAGCAGCCCTGGGACTAGCCCAAGCACAGATACGCAGTATTTT.